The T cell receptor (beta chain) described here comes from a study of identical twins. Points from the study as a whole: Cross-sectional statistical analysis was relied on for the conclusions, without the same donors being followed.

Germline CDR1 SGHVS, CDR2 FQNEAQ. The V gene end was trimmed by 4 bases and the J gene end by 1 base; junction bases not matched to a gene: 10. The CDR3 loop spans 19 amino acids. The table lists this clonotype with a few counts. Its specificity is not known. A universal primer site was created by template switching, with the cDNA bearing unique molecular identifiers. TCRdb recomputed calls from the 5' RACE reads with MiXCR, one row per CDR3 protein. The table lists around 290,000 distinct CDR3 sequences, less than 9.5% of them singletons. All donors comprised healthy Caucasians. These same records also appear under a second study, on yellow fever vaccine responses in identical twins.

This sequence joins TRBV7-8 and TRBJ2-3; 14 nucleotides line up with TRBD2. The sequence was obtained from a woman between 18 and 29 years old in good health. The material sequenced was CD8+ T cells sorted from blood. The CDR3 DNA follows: TGTGCCAGCAGCTGGCACCCGGGACTAGCGGGGGAGGGCACAGATACGCAGTATTTT. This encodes CASSWHPGLAGEGTDTQYF.